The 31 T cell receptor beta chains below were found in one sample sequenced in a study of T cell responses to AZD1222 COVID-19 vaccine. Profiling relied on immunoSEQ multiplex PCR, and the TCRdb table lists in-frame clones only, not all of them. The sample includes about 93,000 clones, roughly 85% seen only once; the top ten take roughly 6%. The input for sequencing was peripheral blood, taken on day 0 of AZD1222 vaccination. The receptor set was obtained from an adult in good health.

In DNA, the CDR3 is TGTGCCAGCAGCTTACGGACCGACTACAATGAGCAGTTCTTC. It encodes CASSLRTDYNEQFF. The chain has TRBV11-3 and TRBJ2-1; D is undetermined. The CDR3 runs 14 residues. The ends were cut back, 2 bases at V and 3 bases at J, with 8 bases in the middle. CDR1 SGHNT and CDR2 YENEEA come from the germline V gene.

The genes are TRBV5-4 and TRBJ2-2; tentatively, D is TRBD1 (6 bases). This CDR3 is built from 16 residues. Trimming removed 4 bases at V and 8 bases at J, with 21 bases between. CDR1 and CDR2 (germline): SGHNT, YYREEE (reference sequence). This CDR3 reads CASSHGTGSSRGELFF. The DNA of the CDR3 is TGTGCCAGCAGCCACGGTACAGGGTCGTCCCGGGGGGAGCTGTTTTTT.

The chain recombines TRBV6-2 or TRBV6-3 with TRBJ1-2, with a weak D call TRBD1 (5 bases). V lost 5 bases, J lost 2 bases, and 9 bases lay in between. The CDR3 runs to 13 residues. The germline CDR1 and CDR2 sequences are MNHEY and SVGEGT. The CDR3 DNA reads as TGTGCCAGCAGTGCACAGGCAAACTATGGCTACACCTTC. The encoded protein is CASSAQANYGYTF.

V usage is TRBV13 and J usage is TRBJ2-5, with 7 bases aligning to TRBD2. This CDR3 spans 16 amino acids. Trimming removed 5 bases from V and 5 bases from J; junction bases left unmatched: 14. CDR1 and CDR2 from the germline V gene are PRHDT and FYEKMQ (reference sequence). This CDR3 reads CASSVARGDPRETQYF. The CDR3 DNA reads TGTGCCAGCAGCGTAGCCCGGGGGGACCCCCGGGAGACCCAGTACTTC.

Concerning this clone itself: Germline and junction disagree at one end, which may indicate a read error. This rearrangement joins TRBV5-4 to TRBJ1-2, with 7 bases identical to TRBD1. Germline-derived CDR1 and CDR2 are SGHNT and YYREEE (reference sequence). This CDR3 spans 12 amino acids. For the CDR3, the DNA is TGTGCCAGCAGCTTGACCCCTGCGGGACAGTCCTTC. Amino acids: CASSLTPAGQSF. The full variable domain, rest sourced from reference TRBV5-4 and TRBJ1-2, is ETGVTQSPTHLIKTRGQQVTLRCSSQSGHNTVSWYQQALGQGPQFIFQYYREEENGRGNFPPRFSGLQFPNYSSELNVNALELDDSALYLCASSLTPAGQSFGSGTRLTVV.

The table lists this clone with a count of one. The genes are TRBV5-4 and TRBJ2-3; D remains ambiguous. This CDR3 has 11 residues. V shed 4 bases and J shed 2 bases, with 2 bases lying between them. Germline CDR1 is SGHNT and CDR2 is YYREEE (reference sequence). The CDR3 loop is CASSDTDTQYF. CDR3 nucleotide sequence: TGTGCCAGCAGCGACACAGATACGCAGTATTTT.

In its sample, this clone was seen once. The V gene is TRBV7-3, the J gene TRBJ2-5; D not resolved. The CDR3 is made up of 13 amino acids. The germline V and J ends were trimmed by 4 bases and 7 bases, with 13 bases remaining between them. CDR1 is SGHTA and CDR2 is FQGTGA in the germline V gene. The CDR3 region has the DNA TGTGCCAGCAGCTGGAACCCCTCGGGGACCCAGTACTTC. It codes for CASSWNPSGTQYF.

CDR3 DNA: TGTGCTAGTGGGCCGACTCAGCCCCAGCATTTT. Amino acid sequence: CASGPTQPQHF. The J gene is TRBJ1-5, the V gene TRBV12-5, with D uncertain. Germline V gene sequence: CDR1 LGHNT, CDR2 FRNRAP. CDR3 length equals 11 residues. V was trimmed by 6 bases and J by 6 bases, leaving 6 bases between them.

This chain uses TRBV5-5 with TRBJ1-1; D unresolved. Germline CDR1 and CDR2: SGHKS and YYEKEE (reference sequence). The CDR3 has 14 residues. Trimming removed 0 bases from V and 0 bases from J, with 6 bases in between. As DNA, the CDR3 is TGTGCCAGCAGCTTGGGACAAGTGAACACTGAAGCTTTCTTT. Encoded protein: CASSLGQVNTEAFF.

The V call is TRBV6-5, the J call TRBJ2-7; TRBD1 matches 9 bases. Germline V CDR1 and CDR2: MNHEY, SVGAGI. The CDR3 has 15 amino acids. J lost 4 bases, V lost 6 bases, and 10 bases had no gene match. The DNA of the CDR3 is TGTGCCAGCAGCGCCTCGGACAGGGGCGCGTACGAGCAGTACTTC. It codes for CASSASDRGAYEQYF.

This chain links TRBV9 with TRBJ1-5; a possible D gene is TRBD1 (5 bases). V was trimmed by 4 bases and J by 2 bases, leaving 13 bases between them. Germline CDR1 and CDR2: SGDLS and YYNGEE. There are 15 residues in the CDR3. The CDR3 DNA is TGTGCCAGCAGCCCCACCGTGGGGGGCAATCAGCCCCAGCATTTT. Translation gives CASSPTVGGNQPQHF.

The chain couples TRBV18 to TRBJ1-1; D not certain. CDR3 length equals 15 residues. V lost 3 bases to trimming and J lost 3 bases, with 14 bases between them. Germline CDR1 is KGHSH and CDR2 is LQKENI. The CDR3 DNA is TGTGCCAGCTCACCGTCGGGCTACGGGTACACTGAAGCTTTCTTT. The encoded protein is CASSPSGYGYTEAFF.

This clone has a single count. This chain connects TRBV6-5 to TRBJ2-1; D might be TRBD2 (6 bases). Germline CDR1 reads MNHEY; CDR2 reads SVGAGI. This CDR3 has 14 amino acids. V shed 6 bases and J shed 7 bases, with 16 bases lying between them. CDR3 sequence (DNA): TGTGCCAGCAGGCGGGTGGGGGGTAGGAATGAGCAGTTCTTC. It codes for CASRRVGGRNEQFF.

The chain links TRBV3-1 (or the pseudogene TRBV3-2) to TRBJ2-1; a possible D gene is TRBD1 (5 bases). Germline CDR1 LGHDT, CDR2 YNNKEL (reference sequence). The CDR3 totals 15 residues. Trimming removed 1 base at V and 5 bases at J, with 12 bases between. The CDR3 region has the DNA TGTGCCAGCAGCCAAGCTCAGGGATGGAACAATGAGCAGTTCTTC. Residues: CASSQAQGWNNEQFF.

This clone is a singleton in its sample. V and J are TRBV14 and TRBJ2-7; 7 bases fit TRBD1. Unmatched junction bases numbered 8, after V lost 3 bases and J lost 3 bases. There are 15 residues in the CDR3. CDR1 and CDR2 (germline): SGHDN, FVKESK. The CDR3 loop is CASSHWRQGFYEQYF. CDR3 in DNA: TGTGCCAGCAGCCATTGGAGACAGGGTTTCTACGAGCAGTACTTC.

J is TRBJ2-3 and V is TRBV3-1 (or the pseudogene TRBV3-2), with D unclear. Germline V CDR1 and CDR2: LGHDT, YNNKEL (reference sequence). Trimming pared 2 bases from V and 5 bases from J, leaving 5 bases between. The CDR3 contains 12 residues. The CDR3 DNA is TGTGCCAGCAGCCAACAGAAAGATACGCAGTATTTT. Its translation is CASSQQKDTQYF.

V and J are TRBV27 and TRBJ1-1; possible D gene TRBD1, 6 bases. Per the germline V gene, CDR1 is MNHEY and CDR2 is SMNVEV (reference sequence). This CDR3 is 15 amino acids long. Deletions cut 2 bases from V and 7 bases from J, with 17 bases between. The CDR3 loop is CASSLNSGGAGEAFF. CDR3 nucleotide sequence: TGTGCCAGCAGTTTAAACTCGGGGGGCGCAGGTGAAGCTTTCTTT.

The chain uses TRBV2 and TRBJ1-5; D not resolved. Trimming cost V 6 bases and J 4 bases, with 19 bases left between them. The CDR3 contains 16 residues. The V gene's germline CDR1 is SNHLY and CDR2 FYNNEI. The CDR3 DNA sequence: TGTGCCAGCAGCGACTTTGGGGAACTACTGAATCAGCCCCAGCATTTT. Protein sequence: CASSDFGELLNQPQHF.

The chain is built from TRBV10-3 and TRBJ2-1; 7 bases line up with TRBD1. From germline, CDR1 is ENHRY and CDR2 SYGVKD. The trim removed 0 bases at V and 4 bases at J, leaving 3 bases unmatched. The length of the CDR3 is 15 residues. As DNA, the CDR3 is TGTGCCATCAGTGAGTCGGAGACAGGGTACAATGAGCAGTTCTTC. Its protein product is CAISESETGYNEQFF.

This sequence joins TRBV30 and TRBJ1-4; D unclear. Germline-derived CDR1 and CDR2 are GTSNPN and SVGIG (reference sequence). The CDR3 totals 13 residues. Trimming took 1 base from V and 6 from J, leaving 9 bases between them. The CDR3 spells CAWSEGVDEKLFF. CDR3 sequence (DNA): TGTGCCTGGAGTGAAGGAGTAGATGAAAAACTGTTTTTT.

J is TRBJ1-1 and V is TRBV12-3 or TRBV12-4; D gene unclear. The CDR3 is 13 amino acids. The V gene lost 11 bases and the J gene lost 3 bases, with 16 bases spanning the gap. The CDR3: CALQAGGYTEAFF. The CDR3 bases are TGTGCCCTGCAGGCGGGAGGGTACACTGAAGCTTTCTTT.

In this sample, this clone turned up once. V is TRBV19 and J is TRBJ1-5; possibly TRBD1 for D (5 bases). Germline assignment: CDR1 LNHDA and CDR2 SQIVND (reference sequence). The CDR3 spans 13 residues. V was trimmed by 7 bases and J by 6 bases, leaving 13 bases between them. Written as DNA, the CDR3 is TGTGCCAGTACACGCAGGGCGGCTCAGCCCCAGCATTTT. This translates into CASTRRAAQPQHF.

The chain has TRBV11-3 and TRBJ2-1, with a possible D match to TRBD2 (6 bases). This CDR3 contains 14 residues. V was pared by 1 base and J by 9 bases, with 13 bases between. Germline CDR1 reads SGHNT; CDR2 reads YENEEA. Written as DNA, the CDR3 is TGTGCCAGCAGCTTAGCGCAGCGGGTCGGTGAGCAGTTCTTC. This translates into CASSLAQRVGEQFF.

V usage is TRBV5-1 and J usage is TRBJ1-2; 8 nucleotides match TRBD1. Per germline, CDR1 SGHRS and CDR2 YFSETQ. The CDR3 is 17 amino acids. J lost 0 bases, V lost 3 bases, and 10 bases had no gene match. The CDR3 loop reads CASSSRTGRLSNYGYTF. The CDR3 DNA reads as TGCGCCAGCAGCTCTCGGACAGGGAGATTATCTAACTATGGCTACACCTTC. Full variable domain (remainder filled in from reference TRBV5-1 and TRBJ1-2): KAGVTQTPRYLIKTRGQQVTLSCSPISGHRSVSWYQQTPGQGLQFLFEYFSETQRNKGNFPGRFSGRQFSNSRSEMNVSTLELGDSALYLCASSSRTGRLSNYGYTFGSGTRLTVV.

CDR3 residues: CASSYFQGTSNEQFF. The CDR3 DNA is TGTGCCAGCAGTTATTTTCAGGGGACCAGCAATGAGCAGTTCTTC. This chain links TRBV6-2 or TRBV6-3 with TRBJ2-1; D is perhaps TRBD1 (6 bases). CDR3 size: 15 residues. V was clipped by 3 bases and J by 6 bases, with 15 bases between them. Germline V lookup: CDR1 MNHEY, CDR2 SVGEGT.

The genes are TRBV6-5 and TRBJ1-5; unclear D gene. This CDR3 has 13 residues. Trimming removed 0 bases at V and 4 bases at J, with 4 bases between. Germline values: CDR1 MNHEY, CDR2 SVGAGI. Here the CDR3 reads CASSYSSNQPQHF. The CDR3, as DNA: TGTGCCAGCAGTTACTCCAGTAATCAGCCCCAGCATTTT.

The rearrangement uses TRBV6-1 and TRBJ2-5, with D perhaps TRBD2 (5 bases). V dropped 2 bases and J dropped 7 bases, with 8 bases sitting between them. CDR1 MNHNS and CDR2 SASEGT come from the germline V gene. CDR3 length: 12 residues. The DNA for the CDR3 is TGTGCCAGCAGTGAAAGAGAGGGGACCCAGTACTTC. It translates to CASSEREGTQYF.

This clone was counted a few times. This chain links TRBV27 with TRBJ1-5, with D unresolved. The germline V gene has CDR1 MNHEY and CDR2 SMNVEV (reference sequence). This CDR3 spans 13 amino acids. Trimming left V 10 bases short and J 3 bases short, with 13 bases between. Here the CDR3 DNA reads TGTGCCACCATGTCCACTGTCAATCAGCCCCAGCATTTT. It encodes CATMSTVNQPQHF.

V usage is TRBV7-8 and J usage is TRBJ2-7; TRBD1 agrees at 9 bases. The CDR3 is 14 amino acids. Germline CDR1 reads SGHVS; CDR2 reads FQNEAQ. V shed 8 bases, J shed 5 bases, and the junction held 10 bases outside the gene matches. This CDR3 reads CASSARDRDHEQYF. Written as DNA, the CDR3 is TGTGCCAGCTCAGCTCGGGACAGGGATCACGAGCAGTACTTC.

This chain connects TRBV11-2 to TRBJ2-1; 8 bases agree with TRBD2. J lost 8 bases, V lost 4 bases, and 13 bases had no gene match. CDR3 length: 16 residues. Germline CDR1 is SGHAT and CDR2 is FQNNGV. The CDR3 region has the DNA TGTGCCAGCAGCTCCTCCCCGCGGGGGGCGGGGTATGAGCAGTTCTTC. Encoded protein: CASSSSPRGAGYEQFF.

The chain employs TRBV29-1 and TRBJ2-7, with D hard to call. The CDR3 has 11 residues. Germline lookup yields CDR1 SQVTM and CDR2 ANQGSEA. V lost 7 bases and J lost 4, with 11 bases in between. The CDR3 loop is CSAFKDYEQYF. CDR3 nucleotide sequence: TGCAGCGCCTTCAAGGATTACGAGCAGTACTTC.